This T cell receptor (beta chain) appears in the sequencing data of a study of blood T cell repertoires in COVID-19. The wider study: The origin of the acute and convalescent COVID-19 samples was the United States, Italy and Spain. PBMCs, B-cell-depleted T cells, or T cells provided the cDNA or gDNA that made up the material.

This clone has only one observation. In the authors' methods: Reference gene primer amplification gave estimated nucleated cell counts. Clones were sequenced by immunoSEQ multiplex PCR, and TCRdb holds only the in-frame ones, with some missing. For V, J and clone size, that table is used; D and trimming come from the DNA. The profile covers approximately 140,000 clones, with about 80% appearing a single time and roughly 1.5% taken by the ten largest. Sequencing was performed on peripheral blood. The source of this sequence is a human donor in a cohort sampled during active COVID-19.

This CDR3 is CASCGRVRGTIYF. In DNA, the CDR3 is TGTGCCAGCTGTGGGAGGGTGAGGGGCACCATATATTTT. The chain links TRBV12-3 or TRBV12-4 to TRBJ1-3, with a tentative D call TRBD1 (5 bases). CDR3 length: 13 residues. With 8 bases removed from V and 9 bases from J, the gap between germline ends came to 17 bases.